The 13 T cell receptor beta chains listed next were all sequenced from one sample in a study of blood T cell repertoires in COVID-19 (TCRdb year 2020). Library creation used the immunoSEQ multiplex PCR assay. The table was pulled from immuneACCESS by TCRdb, which kept in-frame rearrangements only. Such tables lose some clones; where checked, under half of the loss comes from unresolved V genes, and the rest has no known cause. The sample yields some 120,000 clones; approximately 84% were counted once. The ten largest make up approximately 12% of the sample. The sequenced material came from peripheral blood. All receptors derive from a woman aged 25 to 39 who had recovered from COVID-19.

CDR3 sequence reads: CASRPGQGNTEAFF. The CDR3 nucleotides read TGTGCCAGCAGGCCCGGACAGGGGAACACTGAAGCTTTCTTT. The chain employs TRBV13 and TRBJ1-1; 8 bases fit TRBD1. V trimming: 6 bases; J trimming: 1 base; junction bases outside the gene matches: 4. CDR1 and CDR2 (germline): PRHDT, FYEKMQ (reference sequence). The CDR3 length is 14 residues. Combining the CDR3 with reference TRBV13 and TRBJ1-1 gives the whole variable domain AAGVIQSPRHLIKEKRETATLKCYPIPRHDTVYWYQQGPGQDPQFLISFYEKMQSDKGSIPDRFSAQQFSDYHSELNMSSLELGDSALYFCASRPGQGNTEAFFGQGTRLTVV.

The chain joins TRBV24-1 to TRBJ2-3, with a weak D call TRBD1 (6 bases). The germline V gene has CDR1 KGHDR and CDR2 SFDVKD. V lost 4 bases to trimming and J lost 6 bases, with 22 bases between them. CDR3 length: 17 residues. CDR3 nucleotides: TGTGCCACCAGTGACCCATCGGACAGCCGAAGGGGGGATACGCAGTATTTT. Residues: CATSDPSDSRRGDTQYF.

The chain recombines TRBV3-1 (or the pseudogene TRBV3-2) with TRBJ2-7; 7 nucleotides line up with TRBD1. The CDR3 sequence is 13 residues long. CDR1 and CDR2 (germline): LGHDT, YNNKEL (reference sequence). After removal of 4 bases from V and 3 bases from J, the junction contained 3 bases not matched to a gene. In DNA form, the CDR3 reads TGTGCCAGCAGCCTACAGGGGATCTACGAGCAGTACTTC. This gives the protein CASSLQGIYEQYF.

This clone was picked up one time. The V gene is TRBV5-1, the J gene TRBJ2-7; D unclear. V was pared by 4 bases and J by 0 bases, with 11 bases between. The CDR3 loop spans 14 amino acids. Germline loops: CDR1 SGHRS, CDR2 YFSETQ. This CDR3 is CASSIDTVSYEQYF. In DNA, the CDR3 is TGCGCCAGCAGCATCGACACGGTCTCCTACGAGCAGTACTTC.

This clone was detected only a few times. The rearrangement links TRBV18 to TRBJ1-5; no firm D call. Germline CDR1 reads KGHSH; CDR2 reads LQKENI. The CDR3 spans 15 residues. The germline V and J ends were trimmed by 3 bases and 2 bases, with 11 bases remaining between them. In nucleotides, the CDR3 is TGTGCCAGCTCACCTGAACCCGAGGGCAATCAGCCCCAGCATTTT. The encoded protein is CASSPEPEGNQPQHF.

The chain recombines TRBV6-5 with TRBJ1-2; D gene ambiguous. Trimming took off 6 bases at V and 4 bases at J, with 9 bases between the two ends. Per the germline V gene, CDR1 is MNHEY and CDR2 is SVGAGI. The CDR3 consists of 12 residues. DNA of the CDR3: TGTGCCAGCAGCCAAGCATCCTATGGCTACACCTTC. Its protein product is CASSQASYGYTF.

This clone came up a few times. A read error may produce the germline difference seen at one junction end. The chain uses TRBV7-2 and TRBJ1-2; D is unresolved. Germline loops: CDR1 SGHTA, CDR2 FQGNSA. CDR3 length equals 14 residues. The CDR3 reads CASSLGGFGITVYF. The CDR3 nucleotides read TGTGCCAGCAGCTTAGGAGGGTTCGGTATTACGGTTTACTTC.

This clone was seen once. V gene TRBV19 combines with J gene TRBJ2-1; 12 nucleotides match TRBD1. Germline V gene data show CDR1 as LNHDA and CDR2 as SQIVND (reference sequence). The CDR3 consists of 15 residues. J lost 8 bases, V lost 9 bases, and 11 bases had no gene match. The CDR3 sequence: CASKPSGQGAYEQFF. The CDR3 DNA is TGTGCCAGCAAACCTTCGGGACAGGGGGCGTATGAGCAGTTCTTC.

DNA of the CDR3: TGTGCCAGCAGCTGGGGGGACGGAGATAATTCACCCCTCCACTTT. This codes for CASSWGDGDNSPLHF. The chain couples TRBV11-2 to TRBJ1-6; TRBD1 might be the D (5 bases). Germline V gene sequence: CDR1 SGHAT, CDR2 FQNNGV. The germline V and J ends were trimmed by 4 bases and 5 bases, with 12 bases remaining between them. This CDR3 is 15 amino acids long.

This rearrangement joins TRBV2 to TRBJ2-1; 12 nucleotides agree with TRBD2. The germline CDR1 and CDR2 sequences are SNHLY and FYNNEI. The CDR3 is made up of 20 amino acids. J was trimmed by 3 bases and V by 0 bases; bases with no gene match: 12. The CDR3 coding sequence is TGTGCCAGCAGTGAAGCAGGACTAGCGGGAAACCGGGCAGTCTACAATGAGCAGTTCTTC. It is translated as CASSEAGLAGNRAVYNEQFF.

This clone is a singleton in its sample. V and J are TRBV15 and TRBJ2-1; maybe TRBD2 (6 bases). The CDR3 has 17 amino acids. Trimming left V 3 bases short and J 0 bases short, with 15 bases between. CDR1 is LNHNV, CDR2 YYDKDF, per germline (reference sequence). This CDR3 reads CATSRGTSTSSYNEQFF. In DNA, the CDR3 is TGTGCCACCAGCAGGGGCACCTCGACTAGCTCCTACAATGAGCAGTTCTTC.

V gene TRBV4-1 combines with J gene TRBJ2-3, with 7 nucleotides matching TRBD2. CDR3 length equals 17 residues. V shed 1 base and J 2 bases; nucleotides not matched to a gene: 9. CDR1 and CDR2 from the germline V gene are MGHRA and YSYEKL. CDR3 protein: CASSQVRGLAATDTQYF. The DNA of the CDR3 is TGCGCCAGCAGCCAAGTAAGGGGTCTAGCGGCCACAGATACGCAGTATTTT.

The chain joins TRBV27 to TRBJ1-4, with TRBD1 matching over 9 bases. The V segment lost 5 bases and the J segment 6 bases; nucleotides outside the gene matches: 7. The CDR3 consists of 15 residues. Germline-derived CDR1 and CDR2 are MNHEY and SMNVEV (reference sequence). The CDR3 DNA is TGTGCCAGCAGTGCCAGGACAGGGGCATATGAAAAACTGTTTTTT. Amino acids: CASSARTGAYEKLFF.